Presented here are 23 T cell receptor beta chains from one specimen sequenced in a study of cytomegalovirus exposure and HLA in healthy donors. Profiling relied on immunoSEQ multiplex PCR, and the TCRdb table lists in-frame clones only, not all of them. The sample has roughly 280,000 clones, 80% to 90% seen once; the top ten hold 1%. The source material was PBMCs. These TCRs come from a woman aged 18-35 years in good health and CMV-seronegative.

Concerning this clone itself: The junction shows a germline mismatch at one end, possibly a read error. The CDR3 region has the DNA TGTGCTAGCAGCCCGGGACTAGCGGGGGCCGAGACCCAGTACTTC. This gives the protein CASSPGLAGAETQYF. This rearrangement joins TRBV7-7 to TRBJ2-5, with 14 bases identical to TRBD2. The CDR3 is 15 residues long. Germline V CDR1 and CDR2: SSHAT, FNYEAQ (reference sequence).

The J gene is TRBJ1-2, the V gene TRBV5-1; 7 bases line up with TRBD1. V lost 4 bases and J lost 9; bases outside the gene matches: 3. The CDR3 extends over 11 amino acids. CDR1 and CDR2 from the germline V gene are SGHRS and YFSETQ. In DNA form, the CDR3 reads TGCGCCAGCAGCAGACAGGGTAGCTACACCTTC. As protein: CASSRQGSYTF.

In this sample, this clone turned up once. The rearrangement joins TRBV9 to TRBJ1-1, with TRBD1 as a possible D gene (5 bases). The CDR3 extends over 12 amino acids. CDR1 and CDR2 from the germline V gene are SGDLS and YYNGEE. V was clipped by 0 bases and J by 7 bases, with 7 bases between them. CDR3 loop: CASSVADNEAFF. The CDR3 bases are TGTGCCAGCAGCGTAGCGGACAATGAAGCTTTCTTT.

V gene TRBV7-2 combines with J gene TRBJ1-2; 8 positions agree with TRBD1. The V gene end was trimmed by 3 bases and the J gene end by 2 bases; junction bases not matched to a gene: 8. Germline CDR1 SGHTA, CDR2 FQGNSA. The CDR3 consists of 16 residues. CDR3 nucleotides: TGTGCCAGCAGCTTGGACAACAGGGGGAAGAACTATGGCTACACCTTC. Its translation is CASSLDNRGKNYGYTF.

V usage is TRBV28 and J usage is TRBJ2-7, with 7 bases aligning to TRBD1. The junction had 12 bases not matched to a gene; V was cut back by 9 bases and J by 4 bases. The CDR3 length is 14 residues. Germline V lookup: CDR1 MDHEN, CDR2 SYDVKM. CDR3 coding DNA: TGTGCCAGTCGATTACAGGGGAAATGGTACGAGCAGTACTTC. It codes for CASRLQGKWYEQYF.

This chain links TRBV30 with TRBJ1-1, with D perhaps TRBD1 (6 bases). V was cut by 0 bases and J by 1 base, with 9 bases left in between. The length of the CDR3 is 14 residues. CDR1 and CDR2 from the germline V gene are GTSNPN and SVGIG (reference sequence). CDR3 protein: CAWSVGGPNTEAFF. CDR3 DNA sequence: TGTGCCTGGAGTGTAGGGGGACCGAACACTGAAGCTTTCTTT. The whole variable domain, filled in from reference TRBV30 and TRBJ1-1, reads SQTIHQWPATLVQPVGSPLSLECTVEGTSNPNLYWYRQAAGRGLQLLFYSVGIGQISSEVPQNLSASRPQDRQFILSSKKLLLSDSGFYLCAWSVGGPNTEAFFGQGTRLTVV.

The chain recombines TRBV29-1 with TRBJ2-5, with 8 bases lining up with TRBD2. Trimming removed 5 bases from V and 2 bases from J; junction bases left unmatched: 7. Germline CDR1 and CDR2: SQVTM and ANQGSEA. The length of the CDR3 is 14 residues. The CDR3 DNA sequence: TGCAGCGTTACCCCTCCGGGGGGGCAAGAGACCCAGTACTTC. Amino acid sequence: CSVTPPGGQETQYF.

V gene TRBV9 combines with J gene TRBJ2-2; TRBD1 matches 9 bases. The V segment lost 4 bases and the J segment 3 bases; nucleotides outside the gene matches: 7. Germline lookup yields CDR1 SGDLS and CDR2 YYNGEE. There are 16 residues in the CDR3. The DNA of the CDR3 is TGTGCCAGCAGCCCGCGGGACAGGGTTTACACCGGGGAGCTGTTTTTT. Encoded protein: CASSPRDRVYTGELFF.

This chain joins TRBV27 and TRBJ2-5; 7 bases line up with TRBD2. The V and J ends lost 3 bases and 4 bases, in that order; junction bases with no gene match: 11. This CDR3 region has 16 residues. Germline CDR1 and CDR2: MNHEY and SMNVEV (reference sequence). CDR3 in DNA: TGTGCCAGCAGTTTTACAGGCCAGGGAGGGCGAGAGACCCAGTACTTC. Encoded protein: CASSFTGQGGRETQYF.

V usage is TRBV9 and J usage is TRBJ2-4, with 9 bases that match TRBD2. CDR3 length equals 17 residues. The germline gives CDR1 SGDLS, CDR2 YYNGEE. J was trimmed by 1 base and V by 0 bases; bases with no gene match: 5. Here the CDR3 reads CASSVASSGGAKNIQYF. In DNA form, the CDR3 reads TGTGCCAGCAGCGTAGCTAGTAGCGGGGGTGCCAAAAACATTCAGTACTTC.

This clone was detected once. V and J are TRBV30 and TRBJ2-7; TRBD2 matches at 8 bases. CDR3 length: 13 amino acids. CDR1 GTSNPN and CDR2 SVGIG come from the germline V gene (reference sequence). Unmatched junction bases numbered 4, after V lost 0 bases and J lost 6 bases. The CDR3 spells CAWSVGGRFEQYF. The CDR3, as DNA: TGTGCCTGGAGTGTAGGCGGGAGGTTCGAGCAGTACTTC. The variable domain in full, with the rest retrieved from reference TRBV30 and TRBJ2-7, is SQTIHQWPATLVQPVGSPLSLECTVEGTSNPNLYWYRQAAGRGLQLLFYSVGIGQISSEVPQNLSASRPQDRQFILSSKKLLLSDSGFYLCAWSVGGRFEQYFGPGTRLTVT.

The DNA for the CDR3 is TGCGCCAGCAAAGGGGTGGAGAATTACGAGCAGTACTTC. This codes for CASKGVENYEQYF. The chain is built from TRBV5-1 and TRBJ2-7, with D maybe TRBD1 (5 bases). V dropped 6 bases and J dropped 4 bases, with 14 bases sitting between them. This CDR3 is 13 amino acids long. Germline values: CDR1 SGHRS, CDR2 YFSETQ.

The chain couples TRBV5-6 to TRBJ2-5; D is undetermined. Germline V gene sequence: CDR1 SGHDT, CDR2 YYEEEE. V was cut by 0 bases and J by 2 bases, with 14 bases left in between. CDR3 length equals 16 residues. The CDR3 nucleotides are TGTGCCAGCAGCTTGGGGGTCGTGCAGACTCAAGAGACCCAGTACTTC. It encodes CASSLGVVQTQETQYF.

The chain is built from TRBV25-1 and TRBJ2-7; D uncertain. The CDR3 is 14 residues long. The V gene lost 1 base and the J gene lost 3 bases, with 10 bases spanning the gap. CDR1 is MGHDK and CDR2 is SYGVNS in the germline V gene. The CDR3 DNA sequence: TGTGCCAGCAGTGAATGGGTAACAGACTACGAGCAGTACTTC. It specifies CASSEWVTDYEQYF.

The chain is built from TRBV9 and TRBJ2-7, with a possible D match to TRBD1 (5 bases). Germline V gives CDR1 SGDLS, CDR2 YYNGEE. CDR3 length equals 14 residues. Trimming pared 1 base from V and 0 bases from J, leaving 8 bases between. The CDR3 protein is CASSVTGSSYEQYF. CDR3 DNA sequence: TGTGCCAGCAGCGTAACAGGTTCCTCCTACGAGCAGTACTTC.

The chain employs TRBV6-5 and TRBJ2-5; tentative D call: TRBD2 (6 bases). Germline V CDR1 and CDR2: MNHEY, SVGAGI. This CDR3 region has 13 residues. The ends were cut back, 0 bases at V and 12 bases at J, with 14 bases in the middle. CDR3 bases: TGTGCCAGCAGTTACTCGATGCGGGGTCAAGAGTACTTC. As protein: CASSYSMRGQEYF.

This sequence joins TRBV29-1 and TRBJ2-4; D call uncertain. This CDR3 has 11 amino acids. Trimming removed 3 bases at V and 6 bases at J, with 6 bases between. Per the germline V gene, CDR1 is SQVTM and CDR2 is ANQGSEA. The CDR3 coding sequence is TGCAGCGTTGATACGAGAAACATTCAGTACTTC. It is translated as CSVDTRNIQYF.

This clone was picked up one time. This chain joins TRBV7-8 and TRBJ1-2; D remains ambiguous. The CDR3 totals 13 residues. Germline assignment: CDR1 SGHVS and CDR2 FQNEAQ. Trimming cost V 5 bases and J 4 bases, with 11 bases left between them. CDR3 bases: TGTGCCAGCAGCCCCTCCGACTCCTATGGCTACACCTTC. It yields the protein CASSPSDSYGYTF.

The V and J genes are TRBV5-1 and TRBJ2-3, with TRBD1 matching over 12 bases. The J segment lost 4 bases and the V segment lost 4 bases, leaving 7 bases of the junction unmatched. The CDR3 is 16 residues long. Germline assignment: CDR1 SGHRS and CDR2 YFSETQ. In DNA, the CDR3 is TGCGCCAGCAGCGTCGCCGGGACAGGGGGCTCAGATACGCAGTATTTT. Translated: CASSVAGTGGSDTQYF.

The CDR3 DNA reads TGCGCCAGCAGCCGAGCGGGGGGGCTTGTAGATACGCAGTATTTT. The encoded protein is CASSRAGGLVDTQYF. The chain couples TRBV4-1 to TRBJ2-3, with 10 bases that match TRBD2. Germline V CDR1 and CDR2: MGHRA, YSYEKL. The V gene end was trimmed by 4 bases and the J gene end by 5 bases; junction bases not matched to a gene: 6. This CDR3 comprises 15 residues.

The rearrangement joins TRBV4-2 to TRBJ1-4; TRBD1 matches 8 bases. Unmatched junction bases numbered 8, after V lost 0 bases and J lost 8 bases. This CDR3 has 16 amino acids. Germline lookup yields CDR1 LGHNA and CDR2 YNFKEQ. The CDR3 is CASSQEAGQGPEKLFF. The CDR3 DNA reads as TGTGCCAGCAGCCAAGAGGCCGGACAGGGTCCCGAAAAACTGTTTTTT.

The J gene is TRBJ2-7, the V gene TRBV19, with TRBD1 matching over 10 bases. There are 15 residues in the CDR3. V trimming: 6 bases; J trimming: 4 bases; junction bases outside the gene matches: 9. Per germline, CDR1 LNHDA and CDR2 SQIVND (reference sequence). For the CDR3, the DNA is TGTGCCAGTAGCGATAGAGACAGGGGGCGTTACGAGCAGTACTTC. Translation: CASSDRDRGRYEQYF.

The rearrangement uses TRBV5-1 and TRBJ2-7; 9 positions agree with TRBD1. Per germline, CDR1 SGHRS and CDR2 YFSETQ. CDR3 length equals 13 residues. The J segment lost 2 bases and the V segment lost 4 bases, leaving 1 base of the junction unmatched. The DNA of the CDR3 is TGCGCCAGCAGCAGGGACAGGGCCTACGAGCAGTACTTC. Translating gives CASSRDRAYEQYF.